The rows below give T cell receptor beta chains drawn from one sample of a study of blood T cell repertoires in COVID-19. Assay: immunoSEQ multiplex PCR; the TCRdb copy retains only in-frame clones and omits some. The repertoire holds approximately 230,000 clones, about nine tenths seen once, with approximately 2.1% in the top ten. Sequencing used peripheral blood. All receptors derive from a man aged 25-45 years who had recovered from COVID-19. CDR3s include the opening cysteine and the closing phenylalanine or tryptophan. Each record gives: J gene, V gene, D gene, clone size, CDR3 DNA, CDR3 protein. A D gene is named only where the DNA matches it firmly. Some rows mark clone size as missing; the rest say once, few, many or name a class of expanded clone.

>TRBJ2-7|TRBV5-4|TRBD2|NA
TGTGCCAGCAGCTCCAATAGCGGGGCCTACGAGCAGTACTTC
CASSSNSGAYEQYF
>TRBJ2-2|TRBV4-2|NA|NA
TGTGCCAGCAGCCCCCGGGACTTCGACACCGGGGAGCTGTTTTTT
CASSPRDFDTGELFF
>TRBJ1-5|TRBV9|TRBD1|NA
TGTGCCAGCAGTGGGACAGGAGAACTCAATCAGCCCCAGCATTTT
CASSGTGELNQPQHF
>TRBJ2-5|TRBV24-1|NA|once
TGTGCCACCAGTGATCCCGGTCATCCCCAGTACTTC
CATSDPGHPQYF
>TRBJ2-5|TRBV12-3/TRBV12-4|NA|NA
TGTGCCAGCAGTAAAACGCGCCAAGAGACCCAGTACTTC
CASSKTRQETQYF
>TRBJ1-6|TRBV5-8|NA|NA
TGTGCCAGCAGCCCCTGGGGGGGGGTACGTTCACCCCTCCACTTT
CASSPWGGVRSPLHF
>TRBJ1-2|TRBV2|TRBD1|NA
TGTGCCAGCAGTGCCGACAGGGACATATATGGCTACACCTTC
CASSADRDIYGYTF
>TRBJ1-2|TRBV19|TRBD1|NA
TGTGCCAGTAGTATAACAGGGACAGGAAGGAGGTATGGCTACACCTTC
CASSITGTGRRYGYTF
>TRBJ2-7|TRBV4-1|TRBD2|NA
TGCGCCAGCAGCCAAGGACTAGCGGGGTCCTACGAGCAGTACTTC
CASSQGLAGSYEQYF
>TRBJ1-1|TRBV12-3/TRBV12-4|NA|few
TGTGCCAGCACCATTCAGGGGAACACTGAAGCTTTCTTT
CASTIQGNTEAFF
>TRBJ2-7|TRBV9|NA|NA
TGTGCCAGCAGCGTAGTCCCGACAGACCTCTCCTACGAGCAGTACTTC
CASSVVPTDLSYEQYF
>TRBJ2-1|TRBV11-2|NA|NA
TGTGCCAGCAACACGCGAACAGGGAAGGAGTTCTTC
CASNTRTGKEFF
>TRBJ1-1|TRBV29-1|NA|few
TGCAGCGTTGGAGGGGGGAACACTGAAGCTTTCTTT
CSVGGGNTEAFF
>TRBJ2-2|TRBV14|NA|NA
TGTGCCAGCAGCCAAGATAGCCCGAACACCGGGGAGCTGTTTTTT
CASSQDSPNTGELFF
>TRBJ2-5|TRBV4-3|TRBD2|NA
TGCGCCAGCAGCCAAGAGGGATGGCGTAGCGGGGTACAAGAGACCCAGTACTTC
CASSQEGWRSGVQETQYF
>TRBJ2-5|TRBV24-1|TRBD1|NA
TGTGCCACCAGTGATTCCAGGACAGGGGGGAAAGAGACCCAGTACTTC
CATSDSRTGGKETQYF
>TRBJ1-3|TRBV6-1|NA|NA
TGTGCCAGCAGTGAAACCAGTGGCAGACACTCTGGAAACACCATATATTTT
CASSETSGRHSGNTIYF
>TRBJ2-7|TRBV5-4|NA|once
TGTGCCAGCAGCTACCCGGGACTCACCTACGAGCAGTACTTC
CASSYPGLTYEQYF